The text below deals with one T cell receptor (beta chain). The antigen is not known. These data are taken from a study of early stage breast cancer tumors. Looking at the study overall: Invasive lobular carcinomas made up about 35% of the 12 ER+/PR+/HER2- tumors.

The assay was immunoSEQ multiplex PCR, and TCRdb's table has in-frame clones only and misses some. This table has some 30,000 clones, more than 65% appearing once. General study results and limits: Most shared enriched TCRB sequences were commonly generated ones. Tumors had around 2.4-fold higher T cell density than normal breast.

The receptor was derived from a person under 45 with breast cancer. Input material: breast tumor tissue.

The DNA for the CDR3 is TGTGCCAGCAGTGAAGTGTGGAACACCATATATTTT. Residues: CASSEVWNTIYF. The chain has TRBV6-1 and TRBJ1-3, with D uncertain. The CDR3 is 12 residues long. V lost 1 base and J 7 bases, leaving 5 bases between the germline ends. From germline, CDR1 is MNHNS and CDR2 SASEGT.